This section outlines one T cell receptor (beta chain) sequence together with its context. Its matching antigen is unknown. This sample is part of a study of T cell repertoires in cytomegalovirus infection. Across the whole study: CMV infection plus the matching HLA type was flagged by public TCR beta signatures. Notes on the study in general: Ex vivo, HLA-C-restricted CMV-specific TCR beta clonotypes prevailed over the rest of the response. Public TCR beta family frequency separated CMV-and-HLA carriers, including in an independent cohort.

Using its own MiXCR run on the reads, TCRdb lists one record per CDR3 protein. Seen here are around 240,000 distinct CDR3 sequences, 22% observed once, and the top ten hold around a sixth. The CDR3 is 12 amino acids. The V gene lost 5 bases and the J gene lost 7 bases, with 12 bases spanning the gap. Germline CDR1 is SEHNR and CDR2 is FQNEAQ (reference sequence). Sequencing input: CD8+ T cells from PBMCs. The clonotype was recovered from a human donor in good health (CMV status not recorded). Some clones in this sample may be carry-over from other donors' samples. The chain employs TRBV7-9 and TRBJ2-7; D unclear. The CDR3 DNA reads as TGTGCCAGCAGCGACGGCCCGATAGAGCAGTACTTC. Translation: CASSDGPIEQYF.